This T cell receptor beta chain was found in a study of CD8 T cells in ankylosing spondylitis. On this clonotype itself: Its antigen remains unidentified. With a much larger clone just one base away, this may be a read error.

The study's findings and limits: Several highly homologous variants made up a TCR beta motif, and this motif appeared characteristic of ankylosing spondylitis blood. Earlier authors reported some of these motif variants in reactive arthritis synovial fluid and blood.

TCRdb recomputed calls from the 5' RACE reads with MiXCR, one row per CDR3 protein. Of just under 550,000 distinct CDR3 sequences listed, roughly 13% are singletons. This CDR3 has 13 residues. Trimming shortened V by 7 bases and J by 4 bases, and 14 bases separated the two germline ends. Germline V gene lookup returns CDR1 SQVTM and CDR2 ANQGSEA. V usage is TRBV29-1 and J usage is TRBJ2-1, with D tentatively TRBD1 (6 bases). This TCR came from a male donor with ankylosing spondylitis. The sequencing input was blood, either unsorted or a sorted T cell fraction (not recorded which). DNA of the CDR3: TGCAGCGGCGTCAGGGGACCTTACAATGAGCAGTTCTTC. The encoded protein is CSGVRGPYNEQFF.